This TCR beta chain was sequenced in a study of T cells in Graves' hyperthyroidism and ophthalmopathy. Looked up from germline, CDR1 is MGHDK and CDR2 is SYGVNS. This CDR3 spans 11 amino acids. The V end lost 6 bases, the J end lost 11 bases, and 13 bases lay between the germline ends. From RNA transcripts, TCR beta CDR3 regions were amplified. During a first-round RT-PCR of the TCR CDR3, the HTBI primer set was used. TCRdb processed the multiplex PCR reads anew with MiXCR; each CDR3 protein has one entry. The sample shows approximately 560,000 distinct CDR3 sequences, under 60% of them seen only once. This clonotype was recorded many times.

The chain carries TRBV25-1 and TRBJ1-1; D is perhaps TRBD1 (6 bases). Material for sequencing was peripheral blood or thyroid tissue (not recorded which). This clonotype originated in a young woman with Graves' hyperthyroidism. The CDR3 DNA reads as TGTGCCAGCAGCACAGGGTTCGACGCTTTCTTT. Translation: CASSTGFDAFF. Full variable domain (rest looked up from reference TRBV25-1 and TRBJ1-1): EADIYQTPRYLVIGTGKKITLECSQTMGHDKMYWYQQDPGMELHLIHYSYGVNSTEKGDLSSESTVSRIRTEHFPLTLESARPSHTSQYLCASSTGFDAFFGQGTRLTVV.